These T cell receptor beta chains were read from a single sample in a study of regulatory T cells in long-lasting Graves disease. MiXCR, run by TCRdb on the multiplex PCR reads, gives a single entry per CDR3 protein. This table holds hundreds of thousands of distinct CDR3 sequences, around 15% found once. The material was peripheral blood mononuclear cells (PBMCs), obtained at new diagnosis, from a patient treated with antithyroid drugs. These receptor sequences come from a female donor with Graves disease. Each CDR3 is given with its conserved first and last residue. Fields, in order: D gene, clone size, J gene, V gene, CDR3 protein. A D gene is named only where the DNA matches it firmly. Some rows mark clone size as missing; the rest say once, few, many or name a class of expanded clone.

d_gene: NA; abundance: many; j_gene: TRBJ2-2; v_gene: TRBV5-1; CDR3aa: CASSLASGESGELFF
d_gene: NA; abundance: many; j_gene: TRBJ1-5; v_gene: TRBV20-1; CDR3aa: CSARVGDRSNQPQHF
d_gene: TRBD2; abundance: few; j_gene: TRBJ2-1; v_gene: TRBV4-3; CDR3aa: CASSQTGTRGNEQFF
d_gene: NA; abundance: NA; j_gene: TRBJ2-3; v_gene: TRBV2; CDR3aa: CASSEEGWSTDTQYF
d_gene: NA; abundance: many; j_gene: TRBJ1-4; v_gene: TRBV4-1; CDR3aa: CASSQVIREKLFF
d_gene: TRBD1; abundance: many; j_gene: TRBJ1-1; v_gene: TRBV27; CDR3aa: CASSTDRGNTEAFF
d_gene: NA; abundance: few; j_gene: TRBJ2-7; v_gene: TRBV4-3; CDR3aa: CASSPGLGDYEQYF
d_gene: NA; abundance: NA; j_gene: TRBJ2-2; v_gene: TRBV19; CDR3aa: CASSIEGPIAGELFF
d_gene: TRBD2; abundance: many; j_gene: TRBJ2-3; v_gene: TRBV6-2/TRBV6-3; CDR3aa: CASSYSTGAGAPITDTQYF
d_gene: NA; abundance: many; j_gene: TRBJ1-5; v_gene: TRBV12-3/TRBV12-4; CDR3aa: CASSSSRNQPQHF
d_gene: TRBD1; abundance: many; j_gene: TRBJ1-1; v_gene: TRBV19; CDR3aa: CASSRTGGYTEAFF
d_gene: NA; abundance: many; j_gene: TRBJ1-2; v_gene: TRBV7-9; CDR3aa: CASSTVGGQVHGYTF
d_gene: NA; abundance: many; j_gene: TRBJ2-7; v_gene: TRBV28; CDR3aa: CASSSVGRVYEQYF
d_gene: TRBD2; abundance: many; j_gene: TRBJ2-7; v_gene: TRBV7-2; CDR3aa: CASSITSGRYEQYF
d_gene: NA; abundance: many; j_gene: TRBJ1-1; v_gene: TRBV27; CDR3aa: CASSSRGLDTEAFF
d_gene: NA; abundance: NA; j_gene: TRBJ1-2; v_gene: TRBV12-5; CDR3aa: CASGFFRKGYTF
d_gene: TRBD1; abundance: many; j_gene: TRBJ2-1; v_gene: TRBV19; CDR3aa: CASSGDHPPGQGIWNEQFF
d_gene: TRBD1; abundance: few; j_gene: TRBJ1-1; v_gene: TRBV19; CDR3aa: CATKAGTGTTEAFF
d_gene: TRBD2; abundance: many; j_gene: TRBJ2-7; v_gene: TRBV30; CDR3aa: CAWRGGDYEQYF
d_gene: NA; abundance: many; j_gene: TRBJ2-3; v_gene: TRBV11-2; CDR3aa: CAASPGTDTQYF
d_gene: TRBD1; abundance: many; j_gene: TRBJ1-1; v_gene: TRBV5-5; CDR3aa: CASSLRQGYTEAFF
d_gene: NA; abundance: many; j_gene: TRBJ2-1; v_gene: TRBV5-4; CDR3aa: CASSPRGGSYNEQFF
d_gene: NA; abundance: many; j_gene: TRBJ1-1; v_gene: TRBV2; CDR3aa: CASRLWPSGGTEAFF
d_gene: TRBD2; abundance: many; j_gene: TRBJ2-7; v_gene: TRBV4-2; CDR3aa: CASSQDRGDYEQYF
d_gene: NA; abundance: NA; j_gene: TRBJ1-3; v_gene: TRBV19; CDR3aa: CASRERFGNTIYF
d_gene: TRBD2; abundance: NA; j_gene: TRBJ2-7; v_gene: TRBV20-1; CDR3aa: CSAPTGTSGGPFYEQYF
d_gene: TRBD1; abundance: many; j_gene: TRBJ1-2; v_gene: TRBV6-1; CDR3aa: CASSGDRGYTF
d_gene: TRBD1; abundance: few; j_gene: TRBJ1-2; v_gene: TRBV27; CDR3aa: CASRAGTATGYTF
d_gene: NA; abundance: NA; j_gene: TRBJ2-6; v_gene: TRBV2; CDR3aa: CASSDFFGANVLTF
d_gene: NA; abundance: many; j_gene: TRBJ2-1; v_gene: TRBV18; CDR3aa: CATGGRGFGEQFF
d_gene: NA; abundance: NA; j_gene: TRBJ2-3; v_gene: TRBV6-2/TRBV6-3; CDR3aa: CASWGAAGLDTQYF
d_gene: TRBD1; abundance: many; j_gene: TRBJ1-6; v_gene: TRBV28; CDR3aa: CATRDSEAPLHF
d_gene: TRBD1; abundance: many; j_gene: TRBJ1-1; v_gene: TRBV27; CDR3aa: CASSLSQGVRNTEAFF
d_gene: NA; abundance: many; j_gene: TRBJ2-3; v_gene: TRBV7-2; CDR3aa: CASSIRGAGLTDTQYF
d_gene: NA; abundance: many; j_gene: TRBJ2-7; v_gene: TRBV12-3/TRBV12-4; CDR3aa: CASSLSRAEQYF
d_gene: NA; abundance: few; j_gene: TRBJ1-5; v_gene: TRBV18; CDR3aa: CASSPSDRLYSNQPQHF
d_gene: NA; abundance: many; j_gene: TRBJ1-5; v_gene: TRBV28; CDR3aa: CASRSHTKRGQPQHF
d_gene: TRBD2; abundance: few; j_gene: TRBJ2-1; v_gene: TRBV4-1; CDR3aa: CASSPVSTSGKHNEQFF
d_gene: TRBD1; abundance: NA; j_gene: TRBJ1-1; v_gene: TRBV6-2/TRBV6-3; CDR3aa: CASSYKATGGNTEAFF
d_gene: TRBD2; abundance: many; j_gene: TRBJ2-7; v_gene: TRBV4-1; CDR3aa: CASSQDRTRELPYEQYF
d_gene: TRBD1; abundance: few; j_gene: TRBJ1-2; v_gene: TRBV27; CDR3aa: CASRGTGGADGYTF
d_gene: NA; abundance: NA; j_gene: TRBJ1-1; v_gene: TRBV12-3/TRBV12-4; CDR3aa: CASSLVGMNTEAFF
d_gene: NA; abundance: many; j_gene: TRBJ2-3; v_gene: TRBV20-1; CDR3aa: CSAPDGGFSTQYF
d_gene: TRBD1; abundance: many; j_gene: TRBJ1-5; v_gene: TRBV7-8; CDR3aa: CASSLRWGQNNQPQHF
d_gene: NA; abundance: NA; j_gene: TRBJ1-5; v_gene: TRBV28; CDR3aa: CATSGGRGNQPQHF
d_gene: NA; abundance: many; j_gene: TRBJ2-1; v_gene: TRBV7-9; CDR3aa: CASSLVGATYNEQFF
d_gene: NA; abundance: many; j_gene: TRBJ1-2; v_gene: TRBV24-1; CDR3aa: CATRPGQRDGRGYTF
d_gene: TRBD1; abundance: NA; j_gene: TRBJ1-4; v_gene: TRBV28; CDR3aa: CASSPGTAPEKLFF
d_gene: TRBD2; abundance: many; j_gene: TRBJ2-3; v_gene: TRBV6-5; CDR3aa: CASSYSTASGGDHTDTQYF
d_gene: NA; abundance: many; j_gene: TRBJ2-3; v_gene: TRBV5-1; CDR3aa: CASSRQTIGDTQYF
d_gene: NA; abundance: NA; j_gene: TRBJ2-5; v_gene: TRBV5-1; CDR3aa: CASSFLGQIQETQYF
d_gene: NA; abundance: NA; j_gene: TRBJ2-1; v_gene: TRBV18; CDR3aa: CASSPSLGGGARNEQFF
d_gene: NA; abundance: many; j_gene: TRBJ2-1; v_gene: TRBV20-1; CDR3aa: CSARSGASGAHNEQFF
d_gene: NA; abundance: NA; j_gene: TRBJ1-1; v_gene: TRBV4-2; CDR3aa: CASSQDKAALTTEAFF
d_gene: NA; abundance: NA; j_gene: TRBJ2-2; v_gene: TRBV12-3/TRBV12-4; CDR3aa: CASSNSGTGELFF
d_gene: TRBD2; abundance: few; j_gene: TRBJ2-1; v_gene: TRBV5-4; CDR3aa: CASSLGTSGGQRGEQFF
d_gene: NA; abundance: many; j_gene: TRBJ1-4; v_gene: TRBV5-1; CDR3aa: CASRLGLGSGTEKLFF
d_gene: NA; abundance: NA; j_gene: TRBJ1-2; v_gene: TRBV19; CDR3aa: CASQQTDSGGYTF
d_gene: NA; abundance: NA; j_gene: TRBJ1-2; v_gene: TRBV28; CDR3aa: CAITGTATNYGYTF